This T cell receptor (beta chain) was obtained from a study of T cells in Graves' hyperthyroidism and ophthalmopathy. The CDR3 has 14 amino acids. Trimming left V 2 bases short and J 3 bases short, with 8 bases between. CDR1 and CDR2 from the germline V gene are SNHLY and FYNNEI. Diagnosis rested on symptoms, serum thyroxine and TRAb, thyroid ultrasound, and orbital computed tomography. Amplified TCR beta CDR3 regions came from RNA transcripts. First-round RT-PCR with HTBI primers amplified the TCR CDR3 region. TCRdb called the multiplex PCR reads again in MiXCR, with one record for every CDR3 protein. Of 300,000 to 400,000 distinct CDR3 sequences in the sample, under 20% are singletons; the top ten hold 40%. This clonotype occurred many times.

The sequence derives from a man aged 18 to 29 with Graves' ophthalmopathy. Source material: blood. The chain uses TRBV2 and TRBJ1-5; D call uncertain. The CDR3 sequence is CASSEPSVNQPQHF. DNA of the CDR3: TGTGCCAGCAGTGAACCCAGTGTCAATCAGCCCCAGCATTTT.